The text below deals with one TCR beta chain. This record comes from a study of blood T cell repertoires in COVID-19. Study in general: Italy, Spain and the United States were the sources of the convalescent and acute COVID-19 samples. PBMCs, B-cell-depleted T cells, or T cells were the source of the cDNA or gDNA that made up the material.

Germline V gene sequence: CDR1 SGHTA, CDR2 FQGNSA. The CDR3 is 14 amino acids. The V gene end was trimmed by 6 bases and the J gene end by 2 bases; junction bases not matched to a gene: 5. Original processing methods: Estimation of nucleated cell counts relied on the amplification of reference gene primers. Repertoires were generated with immunoSEQ multiplex PCR, while TCRdb's copy carries only in-frame clones and drops some. Clonal size and the V and J genes are those of that table, whereas D and trimming came from the DNA. This table has over 25,000 clones, over 75% appearing once. The sequence derives from a man in his 70s with active COVID-19. Sample: peripheral blood. The chain combines TRBV7-2 with TRBJ2-5; 8 nucleotides match TRBD1. DNA for the CDR3: TGTGCCAGCAGAACGGACAGGGCGCAAGAGACCCAGTACTTC. This translates into CASRTDRAQETQYF.